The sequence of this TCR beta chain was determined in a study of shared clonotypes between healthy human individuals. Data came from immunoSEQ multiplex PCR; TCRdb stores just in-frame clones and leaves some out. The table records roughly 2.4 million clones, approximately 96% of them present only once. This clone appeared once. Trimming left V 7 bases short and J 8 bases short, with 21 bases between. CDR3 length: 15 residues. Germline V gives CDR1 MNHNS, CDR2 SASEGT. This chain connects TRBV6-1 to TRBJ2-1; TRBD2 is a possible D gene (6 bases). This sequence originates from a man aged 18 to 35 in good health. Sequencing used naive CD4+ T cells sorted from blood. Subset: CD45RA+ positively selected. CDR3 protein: CASKDGGGGLDEQFF. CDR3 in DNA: TGTGCCAGCAAGGATGGTGGTGGAGGGCTCGATGAGCAGTTCTTC.